This T cell receptor beta chain was observed in a study of blood T cell repertoires in COVID-19. Produced via immunoSEQ multiplex PCR; TCRdb's table is partial and in-frame only. The sample lists fewer than 15,000 clones; around nine tenths were seen once. CDR3 length: 16 residues. V lost 5 bases and J lost 0; bases outside the gene matches: 7. Germline lookup yields CDR1 MDHEN and CDR2 SYDVKM. The sequencing input was peripheral blood. The TCR comes from a woman aged 70-85 years with active COVID-19. The chain links TRBV28 to TRBJ2-3, with 8 bases lining up with TRBD2. CDR3 sequence: CASSATSGLSTDTQYF. CDR3 DNA sequence: TGTGCCAGCAGTGCAACTAGCGGTTTGAGCACAGATACGCAGTATTTT.